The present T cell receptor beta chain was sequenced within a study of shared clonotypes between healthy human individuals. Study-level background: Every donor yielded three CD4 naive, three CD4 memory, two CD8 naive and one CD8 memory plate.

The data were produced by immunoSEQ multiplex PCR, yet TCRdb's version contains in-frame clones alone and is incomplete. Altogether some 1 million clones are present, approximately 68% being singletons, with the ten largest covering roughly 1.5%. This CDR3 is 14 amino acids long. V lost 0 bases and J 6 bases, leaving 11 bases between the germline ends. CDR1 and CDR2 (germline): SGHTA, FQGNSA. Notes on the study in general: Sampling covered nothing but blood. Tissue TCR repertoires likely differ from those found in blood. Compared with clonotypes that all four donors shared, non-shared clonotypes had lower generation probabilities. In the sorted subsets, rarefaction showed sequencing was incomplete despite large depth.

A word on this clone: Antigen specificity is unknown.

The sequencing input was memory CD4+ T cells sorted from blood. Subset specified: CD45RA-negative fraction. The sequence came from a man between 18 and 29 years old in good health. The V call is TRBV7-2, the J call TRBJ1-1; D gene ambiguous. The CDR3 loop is CASSLAGRGSEAFF. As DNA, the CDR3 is TGTGCCAGCAGCTTAGCAGGGAGAGGATCTGAAGCTTTCTTT. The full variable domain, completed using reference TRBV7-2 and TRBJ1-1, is GAGVSQSPSNKVTEKGKDVELRCDPISGHTALYWYRQSLGQGLEFLIYFQGNSAPDKSGLPSDRFSAERTGGSVSTLTIQRTQQEDSAVYLCASSLAGRGSEAFFGQGTRLTVV.